The 26 T cell receptor beta chains presented below share a single source sample, sequenced in a study of cytomegalovirus exposure and HLA in healthy donors. The PCR used 60 Vbeta and 13 Jbeta primers. Assay used: immunoSEQ multiplex PCR; TCRdb lists only in-frame clones, some missing. The repertoire has 75,000 to 100,000 clones, 6.5% to 8% of them found once; the top ten carry roughly 2.1%. The source material was PBMCs. These receptor sequences come from a man over 45 in good health and CMV-seronegative.

In its sample, this clone was seen a few times. The chain is built from TRBV7-2 and TRBJ2-2; 11 bases line up with TRBD1. Germline trimming cut 5 bases from V and 6 bases from J; bases unmatched to any gene: 17. CDR3 size: 19 residues. Germline CDR1 is SGHTA and CDR2 is FQGNSA. As DNA, the CDR3 is TGTGCCAGCAGCGCCCGGACAGGGGGCTGGACTAGCAACCCCGGGGAGCTGTTTTTT. Protein: CASSARTGGWTSNPGELFF.

The chain employs TRBV11-2 and TRBJ2-7; 8 nucleotides agree with TRBD1. V shed 2 bases, J shed 3 bases, and the junction held 6 bases outside the gene matches. The length of the CDR3 is 15 residues. In germline, CDR1 is SGHAT, CDR2 FQNNGV. The CDR3 is CASSLQTGDYYEQYF. In nucleotides, the CDR3 is TGTGCCAGCAGCTTACAGACAGGGGATTACTACGAGCAGTACTTC.

This chain uses TRBV4-1 with TRBJ1-2; 7 bases match TRBD1. J was trimmed by 5 bases and V by 5 bases; bases with no gene match: 2. CDR3 length: 12 amino acids. The germline V gene encodes CDR1 MGHRA and CDR2 YSYEKL. CDR3 in amino acids: CASSKQGYGYTF. DNA for the CDR3: TGCGCCAGCAGCAAACAGGGGTATGGCTACACCTTC.

The J gene is TRBJ1-5, the V gene TRBV29-1; 7 bases line up with TRBD1. The CDR3 contains 13 residues. The germline CDR1 and CDR2 sequences are SQVTM and ANQGSEA. V trimming: 4 bases; J trimming: 7 bases; junction bases outside the gene matches: 7. CDR3 protein: CSVGQGLEQPQHF. DNA of the CDR3: TGCAGCGTTGGACAGGGTCTGGAGCAGCCCCAGCATTTT.

This clone was seen a few times. V and J are TRBV5-4 and TRBJ1-6; 10 nucleotides align to TRBD1. CDR3 length: 14 amino acids. V shed 4 bases, J shed 8 bases, and the junction held 3 bases outside the gene matches. Germline V CDR1 and CDR2: SGHNT, YYREEE (reference sequence). CDR3 in amino acids: CASSVGQGYSPLHF. CDR3 nucleotides: TGTGCCAGCAGCGTGGGACAGGGGTATTCACCCCTCCACTTT.

This clone was detected only a few times. The chain combines TRBV19 with TRBJ1-5; D is possibly TRBD1 (5 bases). Deletions cut 3 bases from V and 2 bases from J, with 20 bases between. This CDR3 has 18 amino acids. Germline-derived CDR1 and CDR2 are LNHDA and SQIVND (reference sequence). CDR3 sequence: CASSIGSGQLFRNQPQHF. The CDR3 DNA reads TGTGCCAGTAGTATCGGGTCCGGACAACTTTTCCGCAATCAGCCCCAGCATTTT.

The V gene is TRBV9, the J gene TRBJ2-5; 7 bases fit TRBD1. V shed 0 bases and J 4 bases; nucleotides not matched to a gene: 0. The CDR3 sequence is 13 residues long. CDR1 and CDR2 from the germline V gene are SGDLS and YYNGEE. This chain's CDR3 is CASSVGDRETQYF. The CDR3 nucleotides read TGTGCCAGCAGCGTAGGGGACAGAGAGACCCAGTACTTC.

This clone was seen only a few times. The J gene is TRBJ1-2, the V gene TRBV2; 8 nucleotides line up with TRBD1. Germline trimming cut 6 bases from V and 0 bases from J; bases unmatched to any gene: 6. Germline-derived CDR1 and CDR2 are SNHLY and FYNNEI. The CDR3 runs 15 residues. The CDR3 sequence is CASREPGQANYGYTF. The CDR3 DNA reads as TGTGCCAGCAGGGAACCGGGACAGGCTAACTATGGCTACACCTTC.

This sequence joins TRBV5-1 and TRBJ1-6; the D gene is possibly TRBD1 (6 bases). CDR3 size: 16 residues. Trimming removed 0 bases from V and 7 bases from J, with 14 bases in between. Germline V gene data show CDR1 as SGHRS and CDR2 as YFSETQ. CDR3 DNA sequence: TGCGCCAGCAGCTTGGAGGGGGGGCAGGGGAATTCACCCCTCCACTTT. Its protein product is CASSLEGGQGNSPLHF.

V gene TRBV2 combines with J gene TRBJ2-7, with D possibly being TRBD1 (5 bases). V dropped 1 base and J dropped 5 bases, with 12 bases sitting between them. The CDR3 loop spans 14 amino acids. Germline values: CDR1 SNHLY, CDR2 FYNNEI. The CDR3 spells CASSEGRPGNEQYF. CDR3 nucleotide sequence: TGTGCCAGCAGTGAAGGCAGGCCAGGGAACGAGCAGTACTTC.

The table lists this clone with a few counts. The genes are TRBV10-2 and TRBJ1-5; perhaps TRBD1 as D (5 bases). CDR3 length equals 15 residues. Germline-derived CDR1 and CDR2 are WSHSY and SAAADI. Trimming cost V 0 bases and J 0 bases, with 6 bases left between them. The CDR3 loop is CASSESGLSNQPQHF. DNA for the CDR3: TGCGCCAGCAGTGAGTCGGGGCTTAGCAATCAGCCCCAGCATTTT.

The J gene is TRBJ2-1, the V gene TRBV28; 10 bases align to TRBD1. Losses at the gene ends were 5 bases for V and 7 bases for J; bases not matched to a gene: 14. Looked up from germline, CDR1 is MDHEN and CDR2 is SYDVKM. This CDR3 has 17 residues. CDR3 bases: TGTGCCAGCAGTCCATCGCCGGGACAGGGGTTTTCGAATGAGCAGTTCTTC. It specifies CASSPSPGQGFSNEQFF.

This sequence joins TRBV27 and TRBJ1-6; 7 nucleotides match TRBD1. Germline loops: CDR1 MNHEY, CDR2 SMNVEV (reference sequence). V shed 5 bases and J 10 bases; nucleotides not matched to a gene: 8. The CDR3 length is 14 residues. The CDR3 bases are TGTGCCAGCAGTCCCAGGGGGGAGGCCTCACCCCTCCACTTT. This sequence encodes CASSPRGEASPLHF.

This clone has only a few counts. The chain couples TRBV7-6 to TRBJ2-3; the match to TRBD2 covers 9 bases. V shed 5 bases and J 4 bases; nucleotides not matched to a gene: 4. The V gene's germline CDR1 is SGHVS and CDR2 FNYEAQ. This CDR3 has 14 amino acids. The chain's CDR3 is CASSPIAGADTQYF. CDR3 DNA sequence: TGTGCCAGCAGCCCCATAGCGGGAGCAGATACGCAGTATTTT. Based on the CDR3 plus reference TRBV7-6 and TRBJ2-3, the full variable domain is GAGVSQSPRYKVTKRGQDVALRCDPISGHVSLYWYRQALGQGPEFLTYFNYEAQQDKSGLPNDRFSAERPEGSISTLTIQRTEQRDSAMYRCASSPIAGADTQYFGPGTRLTVL.

The rearrangement joins TRBV29-1 to TRBJ2-1, with 10 bases identical to TRBD2. Losses at the gene ends were 4 bases for V and 1 base for J; bases not matched to a gene: 4. Germline lookup yields CDR1 SQVTM and CDR2 ANQGSEA. The CDR3 runs 15 residues. CDR3 loop: CSVAASGGSYNEQFF. The DNA for the CDR3 is TGCAGCGTTGCGGCTAGCGGGGGATCCTACAATGAGCAGTTCTTC.

This chain uses TRBV5-1 with TRBJ1-6; no firm D call. CDR3 length equals 13 residues. V dropped 0 bases and J dropped 8 bases, with 6 bases sitting between them. The germline gives CDR1 SGHRS, CDR2 YFSETQ. CDR3 amino acids: CASSLDVDSPLHF. Written as DNA, the CDR3 is TGCGCCAGCAGCTTGGATGTCGATTCACCCCTCCACTTT.

The chain combines TRBV11-2 with TRBJ2-7, with 9 positions matching TRBD2. V shed 7 bases, J shed 1 base, and the junction held 8 bases outside the gene matches. This CDR3 region has 15 residues. Per the germline V gene, CDR1 is SGHAT and CDR2 is FQNNGV. As DNA, the CDR3 is TGTGCCAGCACCCTCGGACTAGCGCTATCCTACGAGCAGTACTTC. The encoded protein is CASTLGLALSYEQYF.

The gene calls are TRBV9 and TRBJ1-1; D ambiguous. This CDR3 contains 13 residues. Trimming stripped 0 bases from V and 3 bases from J, with 6 bases between. Germline values: CDR1 SGDLS, CDR2 YYNGEE. In DNA form, the CDR3 reads TGTGCCAGCAGCGTAGAGAGGGACACTGAAGCTTTCTTT. It translates to CASSVERDTEAFF.

This chain joins TRBV5-1 and TRBJ2-1, with TRBD2 identical over 11 bases. CDR1 and CDR2 (germline): SGHRS, YFSETQ. There are 17 residues in the CDR3. Losses at the gene ends were 0 bases for V and 7 bases for J; bases not matched to a gene: 9. This CDR3 reads CASSLEPSGGPGNEQFF. The CDR3 DNA reads TGCGCCAGCAGCTTGGAGCCTAGCGGGGGGCCCGGTAATGAGCAGTTCTTC. Together with reference TRBV5-1 and TRBJ2-1, the CDR3 gives the full variable domain: KAGVTQTPRYLIKTRGQQVTLSCSPISGHRSVSWYQQTPGQGLQFLFEYFSETQRNKGNFPGRFSGRQFSNSRSEMNVSTLELGDSALYLCASSLEPSGGPGNEQFFGPGTRLTVL.

This clone came up a few times. The genes are TRBV28 and TRBJ1-5, with TRBD1 as a possible D gene (5 bases). Germline CDR1 MDHEN, CDR2 SYDVKM. V lost 4 bases and J 1 base, leaving 17 bases between the germline ends. The CDR3 is made up of 17 amino acids. CDR3 protein: CASSSRPWGRSNQPQHF. The CDR3 DNA follows: TGTGCCAGCAGTTCTCGCCCTTGGGGGAGGAGCAATCAGCCCCAGCATTTT.

Only a few counts were recorded for this clone. CDR3 DNA: TGTGCCAGCAGCTGGGGGACTAGCAAGGAGACCCAGTACTTC. Protein product: CASSWGTSKETQYF. J is TRBJ2-5 and V is TRBV7-8; TRBD2 matches 9 bases. CDR1 and CDR2 from the germline V gene are SGHVS and FQNEAQ. V shed 4 bases and J 5 bases; nucleotides not matched to a gene: 5. CDR3 size: 14 residues. Looking up the rest from reference TRBV7-8 and TRBJ2-5 gives the full variable domain: GAGVSQSPRYKVAKRGQDVALRCDPISGHVSLFWYQQALGQGPEFLTYFQNEAQLDKSGLPSDRFFAERPEGSVSTLKIQRTQQEDSAVYLCASSWGTSKETQYFGPGTRLLVL.

The V and J genes are TRBV28 and TRBJ1-2; 7 nucleotides agree with TRBD1. The CDR3 is made up of 14 amino acids. CDR1 is MDHEN, CDR2 SYDVKM, per germline. J lost 3 bases, V lost 5 bases, and 6 bases had no gene match. CDR3 sequence (DNA): TGTGCCAGCAGTCTCGGGACAGTTGACTATGGCTACACCTTC. It encodes CASSLGTVDYGYTF.

The chain couples TRBV28 to TRBJ2-5, with 7 positions matching TRBD2. Germline CDR1 MDHEN, CDR2 SYDVKM. CDR3 length equals 15 residues. Trimming removed 4 bases from V and 1 base from J; junction bases left unmatched: 6. The DNA for the CDR3 is TGTGCCAGCAGTTCGCGGGGGACCTCCCAAGAGACCCAGTACTTC. Encoded protein: CASSSRGTSQETQYF.

This clone was detected only a few times. The V gene is TRBV19, the J gene TRBJ2-7; 7 positions agree with TRBD1. CDR1 is LNHDA and CDR2 is SQIVND in the germline V gene (reference sequence). The CDR3 is 15 residues long. The J segment lost 6 bases and the V segment lost 5 bases, leaving 13 bases of the junction unmatched. CDR3 region: CASSVAGTVAGEQYF. In DNA form, the CDR3 reads TGTGCCAGTAGTGTCGCCGGGACAGTTGCCGGCGAGCAGTACTTC.

This clone turned up a few times. This sequence joins TRBV28 and TRBJ2-2; the match to TRBD1 covers 8 bases. The V gene end was trimmed by 5 bases and the J gene end by 4 bases; junction bases not matched to a gene: 6. Germline V gives CDR1 MDHEN, CDR2 SYDVKM. This CDR3 has 15 amino acids. CDR3 DNA sequence: TGTGCCAGCAGTAGGGACAGGCAAACCACCGGGGAGCTGTTTTTT. Translation: CASSRDRQTTGELFF.

The chain recombines TRBV6-4 with TRBJ2-1; 10 bases are a match to TRBD2. Germline V gene sequence: CDR1 MRHNA, CDR2 SNTAGT. The length of the CDR3 is 13 residues. The V segment lost 4 bases and the J segment 9 bases; nucleotides outside the gene matches: 3. The CDR3 loop reads CASSVLAGAEQFF. Written as DNA, the CDR3 is TGTGCCAGCAGTGTGCTAGCGGGGGCTGAGCAGTTCTTC.